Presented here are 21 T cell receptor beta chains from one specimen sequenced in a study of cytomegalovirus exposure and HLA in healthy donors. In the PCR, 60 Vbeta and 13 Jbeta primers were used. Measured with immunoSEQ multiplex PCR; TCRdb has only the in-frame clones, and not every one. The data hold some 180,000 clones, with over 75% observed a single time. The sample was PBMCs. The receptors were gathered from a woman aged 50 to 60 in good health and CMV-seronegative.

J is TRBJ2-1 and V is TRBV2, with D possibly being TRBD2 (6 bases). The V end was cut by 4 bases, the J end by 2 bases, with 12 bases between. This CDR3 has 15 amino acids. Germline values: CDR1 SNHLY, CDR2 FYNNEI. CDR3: CASSAGLRTYNEQFF. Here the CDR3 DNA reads TGTGCCAGCAGTGCGGGACTGCGTACCTACAATGAGCAGTTCTTC.

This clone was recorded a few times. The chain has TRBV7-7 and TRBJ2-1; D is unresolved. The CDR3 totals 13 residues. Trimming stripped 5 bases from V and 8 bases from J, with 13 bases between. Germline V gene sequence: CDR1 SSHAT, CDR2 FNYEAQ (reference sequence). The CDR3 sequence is CASSPGLLDEQFF. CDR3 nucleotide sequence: TGTGCCAGCAGCCCCGGTCTCCTGGATGAGCAGTTCTTC. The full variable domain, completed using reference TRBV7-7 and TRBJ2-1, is GAGVSQSPRYKVTKRGQDVTLRCDPISSHATLYWYQQALGQGPEFLTYFNYEAQPDKSGLPSDRFSAERPEGSISTLTIQRTEQRDSAMYRCASSPGLLDEQFFGPGTRLTVL.

This CDR3 is CASSGTTNYGYTF. DNA for the CDR3: TGTGCCAGCAGCGGGACAACAAACTATGGCTACACCTTC. V gene TRBV9 combines with J gene TRBJ1-2; possibly TRBD1 for D (5 bases). The CDR3 has 13 amino acids. Germline V CDR1 and CDR2: SGDLS, YYNGEE. Trimming took off 3 bases at V and 2 bases at J, with 8 bases between the two ends.

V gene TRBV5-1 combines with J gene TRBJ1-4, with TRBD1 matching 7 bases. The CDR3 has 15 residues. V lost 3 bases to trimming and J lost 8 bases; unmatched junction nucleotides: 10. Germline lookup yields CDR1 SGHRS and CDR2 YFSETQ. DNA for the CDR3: TGCGCCAGCAGCTCTGGAGGGGACAGCAGGGAAAAACTGTTTTTT. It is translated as CASSSGGDSREKLFF.

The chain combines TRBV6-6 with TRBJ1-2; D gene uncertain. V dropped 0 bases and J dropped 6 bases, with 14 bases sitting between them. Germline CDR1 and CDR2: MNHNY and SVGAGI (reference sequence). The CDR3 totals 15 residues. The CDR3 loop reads CASSYSADPRNGYTF. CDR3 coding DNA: TGTGCCAGCAGTTACTCGGCAGACCCCAGGAATGGCTACACCTTC.

The CDR3 sequence: CASNTVQGRIANYGYTF. CDR3 nucleotide sequence: TGTGCCAGCAACACAGTACAGGGGAGGATAGCTAACTATGGCTACACCTTC. V and J are TRBV5-6 and TRBJ1-2; 7 bases are shared with TRBD1. In germline, CDR1 is SGHDT, CDR2 YYEEEE. The V and J ends lost 6 bases and 0 bases, in that order; junction bases with no gene match: 14. This CDR3 has 17 residues. Based on the CDR3 plus reference TRBV5-6 and TRBJ1-2, the full variable domain is DAGVTQSPTHLIKTRGQQVTLRCSPKSGHDTVSWYQQALGQGPQFIFQYYEEEERQRGNFPDRFSGHQFPNYSSELNVNALLLGDSALYLCASNTVQGRIANYGYTFGSGTRLTVV.

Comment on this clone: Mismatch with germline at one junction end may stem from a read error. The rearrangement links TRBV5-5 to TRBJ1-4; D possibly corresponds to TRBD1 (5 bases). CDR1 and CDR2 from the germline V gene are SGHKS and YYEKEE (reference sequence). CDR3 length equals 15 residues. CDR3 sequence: CASSFPGRTNEKLFF. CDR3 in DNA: TGTGCCAGCAGCTTCCCGGGACGGACTAATGAGAAACTGTTTTTT.

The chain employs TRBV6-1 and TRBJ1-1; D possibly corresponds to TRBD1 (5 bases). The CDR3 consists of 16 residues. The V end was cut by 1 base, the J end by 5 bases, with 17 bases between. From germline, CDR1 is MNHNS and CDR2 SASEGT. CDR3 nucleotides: TGTGCCAGCAGTGAAGATCAGGGCGAGGTAAGAACTGAAGCTTTCTTT. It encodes CASSEDQGEVRTEAFF.

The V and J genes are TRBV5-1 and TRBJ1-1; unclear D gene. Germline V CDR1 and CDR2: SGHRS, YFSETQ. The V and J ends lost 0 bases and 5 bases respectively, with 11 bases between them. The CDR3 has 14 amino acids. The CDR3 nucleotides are TGCGCCAGCAGCTTGGACACCGGAGGGACTGAAGCTTTCTTT. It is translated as CASSLDTGGTEAFF.

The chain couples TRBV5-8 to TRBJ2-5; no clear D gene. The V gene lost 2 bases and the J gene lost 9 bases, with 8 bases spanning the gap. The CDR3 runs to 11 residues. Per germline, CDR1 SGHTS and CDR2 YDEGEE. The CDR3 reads CASSFTSAQYF. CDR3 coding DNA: TGTGCCAGCAGCTTTACGTCGGCCCAGTACTTC. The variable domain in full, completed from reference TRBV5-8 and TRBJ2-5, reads EAGVTQSPTHLIKTRGQQATLRCSPISGHTSVYWYQQALGLGLQFLLWYDEGEERNRGNFPPRFSGRQFPNYSSELNVNALELEDSALYLCASSFTSAQYFGPGTRLLVL.

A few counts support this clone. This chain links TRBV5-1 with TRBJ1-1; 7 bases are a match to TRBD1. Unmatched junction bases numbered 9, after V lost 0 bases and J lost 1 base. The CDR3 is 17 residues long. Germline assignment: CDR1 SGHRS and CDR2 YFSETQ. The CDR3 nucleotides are TGCGCCAGCAGCTTGGCTCCGGGACAGATGAGGAACACTGAAGCTTTCTTT. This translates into CASSLAPGQMRNTEAFF. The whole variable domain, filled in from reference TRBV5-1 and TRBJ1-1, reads KAGVTQTPRYLIKTRGQQVTLSCSPISGHRSVSWYQQTPGQGLQFLFEYFSETQRNKGNFPGRFSGRQFSNSRSEMNVSTLELGDSALYLCASSLAPGQMRNTEAFFGQGTRLTVV.

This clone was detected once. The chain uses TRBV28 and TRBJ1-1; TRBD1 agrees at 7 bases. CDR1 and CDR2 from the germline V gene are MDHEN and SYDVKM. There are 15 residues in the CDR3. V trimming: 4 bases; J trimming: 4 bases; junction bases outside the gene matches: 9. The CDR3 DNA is TGTGCCAGCAGTTCCCCGGCAGGGGGAAGCACTGAAGCTTTCTTT. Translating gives CASSSPAGGSTEAFF.

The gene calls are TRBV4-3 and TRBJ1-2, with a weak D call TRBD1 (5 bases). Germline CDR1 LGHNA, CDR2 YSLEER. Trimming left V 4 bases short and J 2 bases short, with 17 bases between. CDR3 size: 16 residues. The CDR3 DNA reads TGCGCCAGCAGCCGCTGGGGGGTCACAGGAAACTATGGCTACACCTTC. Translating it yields CASSRWGVTGNYGYTF.

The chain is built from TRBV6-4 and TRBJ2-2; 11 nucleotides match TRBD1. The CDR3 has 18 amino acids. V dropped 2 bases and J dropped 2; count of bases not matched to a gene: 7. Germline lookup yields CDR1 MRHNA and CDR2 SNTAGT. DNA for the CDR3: TGTGCCAGCAGTGACCAAAGGACAGGGGGCGCAAACACCGGGGAGCTGTTTTTT. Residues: CASSDQRTGGANTGELFF.

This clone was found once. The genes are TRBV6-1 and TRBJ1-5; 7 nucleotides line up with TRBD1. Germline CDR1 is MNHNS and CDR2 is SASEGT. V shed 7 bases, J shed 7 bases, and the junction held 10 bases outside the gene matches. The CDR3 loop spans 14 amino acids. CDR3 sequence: CASKGRGFEQPQHF. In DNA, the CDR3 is TGTGCCAGCAAGGGCAGGGGGTTTGAACAGCCCCAGCATTTT.

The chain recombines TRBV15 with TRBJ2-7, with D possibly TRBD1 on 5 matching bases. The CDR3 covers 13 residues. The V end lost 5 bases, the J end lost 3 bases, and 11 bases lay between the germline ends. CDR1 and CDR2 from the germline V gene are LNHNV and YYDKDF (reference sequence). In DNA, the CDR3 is TGTGCCACCAGCTCTACAGGAAGCTACGAGCAGTACTTC. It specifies CATSSTGSYEQYF.

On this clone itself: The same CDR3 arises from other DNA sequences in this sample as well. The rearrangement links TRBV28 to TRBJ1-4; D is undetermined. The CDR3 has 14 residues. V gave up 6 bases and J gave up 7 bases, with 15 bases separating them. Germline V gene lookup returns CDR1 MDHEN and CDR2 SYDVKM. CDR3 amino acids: CASSSTRSGEKLFF. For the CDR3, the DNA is TGTGCCAGCAGCTCAACTCGATCCGGTGAAAAACTGTTTTTT.

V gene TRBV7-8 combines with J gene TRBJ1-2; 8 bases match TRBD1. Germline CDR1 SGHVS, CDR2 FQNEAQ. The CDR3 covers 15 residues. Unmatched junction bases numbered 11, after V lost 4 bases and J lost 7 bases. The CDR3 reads CASSSLLDRGGGYTF. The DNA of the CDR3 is TGTGCCAGCAGCTCGCTTCTTGACAGGGGAGGTGGCTACACCTTC.

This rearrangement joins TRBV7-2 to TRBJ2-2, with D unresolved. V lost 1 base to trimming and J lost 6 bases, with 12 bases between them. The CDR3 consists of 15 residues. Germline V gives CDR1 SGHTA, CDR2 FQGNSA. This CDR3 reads CASSLVPQVAGELFF. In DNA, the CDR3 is TGTGCCAGCAGCTTAGTCCCCCAGGTGGCCGGGGAGCTGTTTTTT.

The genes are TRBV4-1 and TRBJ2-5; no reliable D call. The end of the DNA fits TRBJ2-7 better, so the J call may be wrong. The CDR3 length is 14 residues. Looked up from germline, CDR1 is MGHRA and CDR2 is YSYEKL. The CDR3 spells CASSQDLPPYEQYF. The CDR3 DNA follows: TGCGCCAGCAGCCAAGATCTACCACCCTACGAGCAGTACTTC.

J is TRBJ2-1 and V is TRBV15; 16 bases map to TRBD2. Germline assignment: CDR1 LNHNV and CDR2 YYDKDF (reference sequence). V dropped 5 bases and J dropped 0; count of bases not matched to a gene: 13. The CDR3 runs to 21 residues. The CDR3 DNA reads TGTGCCACCAGCGGAACCGCCGGGACTAGCGGGAGGGGGAGCTCCTACAATGAGCAGTTCTTC. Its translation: CATSGTAGTSGRGSSYNEQFF. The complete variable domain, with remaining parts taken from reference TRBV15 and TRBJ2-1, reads DAMVIQNPRYQVTQFGKPVTLSCSQTLNHNVMYWYQQKSSQAPKLLFHYYDKDFNNEADTPDNFQSRRPNTSFCFLDIRSPGLGDTAMYLCATSGTAGTSGRGSSYNEQFFGPGTRLTVL.